A selection of T cell receptor beta chains follows, all from one sample in a study of human T cells and chemical hapten exposure. TCRdb re-derived calls from the RACE reads in MiXCR, one entry per CDR3 protein. Of 300,000 to 450,000 distinct CDR3 sequences in the sample, roughly 5% are singletons; the top ten hold about 2.5%. Source: whole blood, taken in connection with sensitization to the hapten diphenylcyclopropenone (DPC). The source of these receptors is a woman in her 50s with alopecia areata. Some clones in this sample may be carry-over from other donors' samples. Each CDR3 is given with its conserved first and last residue. D genes are given only for firm matches. Clone size is given for some rows only: seen once, a few or many times, or a class if the clone is expanded.

abundance	j_gene	d_gene	v_gene	CDR3nt	CDR3aa
-	TRBJ2-5	TRBD2	TRBV15	TGTGCCACCAGCAGAGTACTAGCGGATCAAGAGACCCAGTACTTC	CATSRVLADQETQYF
-	TRBJ2-3	-	TRBV4-2	TGTGCCAGCAGCCGTCTACTTTCTAGCACAGATACGCAGTATTTT	CASSRLLSSTDTQYF
-	TRBJ1-1	-	TRBV20-1	TGCAGTGCTCGGGAAAGAGAGACTGAAGCTTTCTTT	CSARERETEAFF
many	TRBJ2-1	-	TRBV24-1	TGTGCCACCAGTGCACAGGATTCCTACAATGAGCAGTTCTTC	CATSAQDSYNEQFF
many	TRBJ2-3	TRBD2	TRBV5-1	TGCGCCAGCAGCTCATTAGGACTAGCTTCGTCTAGCACAGATACGCAGTATTTT	CASSSLGLASSSTDTQYF
-	TRBJ1-1	-	TRBV4-1	TGCGCCAGCAGCCAAGGTTCCGCAGGGGATGGCCCTGAAGCTTTCTTT	CASSQGSAGDGPEAFF
-	TRBJ2-2	-	TRBV2	TGTGCCAGCAGTGAAGCGAACGCCGTTAGCGGGGAGCTGTTTTTT	CASSEANAVSGELFF
many	TRBJ2-3	-	TRBV6-5	TGTGCCAGCAGCGCTTTCGCTCCAGATACGCAGTATTTT	CASSAFAPDTQYF
many	TRBJ2-6	-	TRBV28	TGTGCCAGCAGTTTGCCGAAATCTGGGGCCAACGTCCTGACTTTC	CASSLPKSGANVLTF
few	TRBJ2-1	-	TRBV11-1	TGTGCCAGCAGCTTAGTAGGACTCAAGGCGGATGAGCAGTTCTTC	CASSLVGLKADEQFF
few	TRBJ2-7	TRBD2	TRBV12-3/TRBV12-4	TGTGCCAGCAAACCGGGGGGCTACGAGCAGTACTTC	CASKPGGYEQYF
many	TRBJ2-3	-	TRBV11-2	TGTGCCAGCAGCTTAGAGGGCGGGCTTAGCACAGATACGCAGTATTTT	CASSLEGGLSTDTQYF
-	TRBJ2-4	TRBD2	TRBV6-2/TRBV6-3	TGTGCCAGCAGTTTCCCCTTACCGACTAGCGGGAGTGAAAACATTCAGTACTTC	CASSFPLPTSGSENIQYF
few	TRBJ2-1	-	TRBV12-3/TRBV12-4	TGTGCCAGCACTATTCCCCCCTTATCCTACAATGAGCAGTTCTTC	CASTIPPLSYNEQFF
many	TRBJ1-1	-	TRBV18	TGTGCCAGCTCACCAGGATTCGACACTGAAGCTTTCTTT	CASSPGFDTEAFF
many	TRBJ1-1	-	TRBV29-1	TGCAGCGTGGCGAGGGGGGCCGAAGCTTTCTTT	CSVARGAEAFF
-	TRBJ1-1	-	TRBV6-5	TGTGCCAGCAGTTACTCAGGTCCCTCAGAAGCTTTCTTT	CASSYSGPSEAFF
many	TRBJ2-1	TRBD1	TRBV29-1	TGCAGCGTTGCCCAGGGGGCAGGAGAGCAGTTCTTC	CSVAQGAGEQFF
few	TRBJ2-7	TRBD1	TRBV5-1	TGCGCCAGCAGCTTGGACAGGGGGGCCAGCGAGCAGTACTTC	CASSLDRGASEQYF
-	TRBJ1-1	-	TRBV3-1	TGTGCCAGCAGCCAGGAGGACAAGAACACTGAAGCTTTCTTT	CASSQEDKNTEAFF